The T cell receptor beta chain under discussion was sequenced for a study of blood T cell repertoires in COVID-19. About the study: COVID-19 samples collected from the United States, Italy and Spain covered acute and convalescent phases.

Authors' processing steps: Amplification from reference gene primers served as the basis for estimated nucleated cell counts. Some clones are missing from TCRdb's copy, which holds only in-frame ones; the method was immunoSEQ multiplex PCR. The DNA was the basis for D and trimming; V, J and clone size are from that table. The table records 250,000 or so clones, nearly 95% of them present only once. Enrollment of patients from Seattle took place during active infection, with longitudinal follow-up. CDR1 and CDR2 from the germline V gene are SGHKS and YYEKEE (reference sequence). The CDR3 totals 17 residues. V trimming: 6 bases; J trimming: 0 bases; junction bases outside the gene matches: 11.

Sequencing input: peripheral blood. This sequence originates from a man aged 30 to 45 with COVID-19, enrolled during active disease. This chain links TRBV5-5 with TRBJ2-1; 8 bases match TRBD2. The CDR3 DNA follows: TGTGCCAGCACTTTGAGGAGCGGGGGTCCCTCCTACAATGAGCAGTTCTTC. Amino acids: CASTLRSGGPSYNEQFF.